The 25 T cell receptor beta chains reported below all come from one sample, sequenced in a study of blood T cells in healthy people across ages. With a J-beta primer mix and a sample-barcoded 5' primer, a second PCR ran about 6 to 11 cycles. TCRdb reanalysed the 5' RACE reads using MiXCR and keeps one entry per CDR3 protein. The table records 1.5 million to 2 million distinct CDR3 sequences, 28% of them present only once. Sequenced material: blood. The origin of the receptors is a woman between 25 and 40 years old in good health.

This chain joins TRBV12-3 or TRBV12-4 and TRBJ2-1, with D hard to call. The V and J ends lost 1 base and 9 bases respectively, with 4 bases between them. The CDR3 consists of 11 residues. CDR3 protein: CASSLVREQFF. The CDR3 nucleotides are TGTGCCAGCAGTTTAGTGCGTGAGCAGTTCTTC.

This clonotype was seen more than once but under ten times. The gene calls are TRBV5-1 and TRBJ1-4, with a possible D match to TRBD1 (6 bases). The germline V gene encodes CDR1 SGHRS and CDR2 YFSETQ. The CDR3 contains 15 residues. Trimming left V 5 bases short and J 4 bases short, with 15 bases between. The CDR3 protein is CASSFSGALNEKLFF. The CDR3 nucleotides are TGCGCCAGCAGTTTCTCAGGGGCCCTTAATGAAAAACTGTTTTTT.

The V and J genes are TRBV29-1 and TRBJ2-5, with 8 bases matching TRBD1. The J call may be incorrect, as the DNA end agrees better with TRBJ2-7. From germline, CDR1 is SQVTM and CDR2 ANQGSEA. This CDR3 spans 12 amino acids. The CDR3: CSVGQGMSEQYF. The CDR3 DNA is TGCAGCGTTGGACAGGGGATGAGCGAGCAGTACTTC.

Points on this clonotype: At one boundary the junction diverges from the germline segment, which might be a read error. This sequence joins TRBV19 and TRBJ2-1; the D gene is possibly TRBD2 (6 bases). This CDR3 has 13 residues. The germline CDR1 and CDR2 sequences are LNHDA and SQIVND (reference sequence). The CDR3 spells CASSSGTYNGQFF. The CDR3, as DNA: TGTGCCAGTAGTAGCGGGACCTACAATGGGCAGTTCTTC.

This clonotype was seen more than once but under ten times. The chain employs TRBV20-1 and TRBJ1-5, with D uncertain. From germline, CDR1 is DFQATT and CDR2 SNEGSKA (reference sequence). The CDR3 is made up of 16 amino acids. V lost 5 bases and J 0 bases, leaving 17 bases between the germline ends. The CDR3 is CSAFTQEKDSNQPQHF. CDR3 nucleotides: TGCAGTGCTTTTACCCAGGAGAAAGATAGCAATCAGCCCCAGCATTTT.

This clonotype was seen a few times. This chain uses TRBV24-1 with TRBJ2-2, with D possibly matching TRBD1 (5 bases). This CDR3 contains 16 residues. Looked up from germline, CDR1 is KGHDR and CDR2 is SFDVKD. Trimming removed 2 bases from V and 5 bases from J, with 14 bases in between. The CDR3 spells CATSDSGQGLTGELFF. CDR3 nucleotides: TGTGCCACCAGTGATTCAGGCCAGGGCCTAACCGGGGAGCTGTTTTTT.

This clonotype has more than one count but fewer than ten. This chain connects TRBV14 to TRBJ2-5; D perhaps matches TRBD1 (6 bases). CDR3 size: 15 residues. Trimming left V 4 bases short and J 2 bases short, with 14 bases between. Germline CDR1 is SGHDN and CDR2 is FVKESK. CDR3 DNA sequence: TGTGCCAGCAGCCCCCGCCGGGACAATCAAGAGACCCAGTACTTC. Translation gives CASSPRRDNQETQYF.

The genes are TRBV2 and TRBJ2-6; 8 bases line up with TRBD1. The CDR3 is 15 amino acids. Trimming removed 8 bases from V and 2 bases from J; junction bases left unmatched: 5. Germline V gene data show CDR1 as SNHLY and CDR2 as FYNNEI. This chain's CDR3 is CASGQGAPGANVLTF. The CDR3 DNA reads TGTGCCAGCGGGCAGGGGGCGCCTGGGGCCAACGTCCTGACTTTC.

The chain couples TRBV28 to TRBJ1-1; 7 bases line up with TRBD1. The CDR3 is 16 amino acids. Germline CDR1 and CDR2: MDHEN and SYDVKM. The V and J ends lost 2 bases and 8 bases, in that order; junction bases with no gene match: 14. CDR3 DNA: TGTGCCAGCAGTTTAATTGTAGGGGACAGCAGGAGGGAAGCTTTCTTT. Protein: CASSLIVGDSRREAFF.

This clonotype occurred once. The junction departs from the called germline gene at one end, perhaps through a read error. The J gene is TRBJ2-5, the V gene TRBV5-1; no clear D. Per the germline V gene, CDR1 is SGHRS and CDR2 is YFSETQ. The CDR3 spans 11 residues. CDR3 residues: CASSSLVVGYF. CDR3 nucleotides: TGCGCCAGTAGCTCTTTAGTGGTTGGGTACTTC.

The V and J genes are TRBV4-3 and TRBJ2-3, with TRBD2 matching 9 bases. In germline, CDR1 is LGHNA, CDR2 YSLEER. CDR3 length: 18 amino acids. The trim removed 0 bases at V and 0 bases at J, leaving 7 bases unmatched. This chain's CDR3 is CASSQDRASGVSTDTQYF. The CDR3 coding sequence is TGCGCCAGCAGCCAAGATAGGGCTAGCGGGGTGAGCACAGATACGCAGTATTTT.

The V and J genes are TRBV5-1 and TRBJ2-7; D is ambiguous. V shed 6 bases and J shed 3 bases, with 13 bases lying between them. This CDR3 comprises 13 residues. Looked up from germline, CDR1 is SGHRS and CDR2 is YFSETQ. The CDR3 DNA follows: TGCGCCAGCAAGAGGTCCGGACGCTACGAGCAGTACTTC. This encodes CASKRSGRYEQYF.

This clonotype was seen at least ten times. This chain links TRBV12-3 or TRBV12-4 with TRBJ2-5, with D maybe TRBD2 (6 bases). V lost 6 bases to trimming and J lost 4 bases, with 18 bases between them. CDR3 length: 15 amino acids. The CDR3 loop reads CASSPRGWNRETQYF. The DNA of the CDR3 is TGTGCCAGCAGCCCTCGGGGGTGGAATCGAGAGACCCAGTACTTC.

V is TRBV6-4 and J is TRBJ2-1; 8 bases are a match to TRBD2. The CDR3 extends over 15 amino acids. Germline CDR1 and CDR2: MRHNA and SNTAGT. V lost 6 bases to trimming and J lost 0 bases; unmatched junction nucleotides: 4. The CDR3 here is CASRVSGVSYNEQFF. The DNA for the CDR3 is TGTGCCAGCAGAGTTAGCGGGGTCTCCTACAATGAGCAGTTCTTC.

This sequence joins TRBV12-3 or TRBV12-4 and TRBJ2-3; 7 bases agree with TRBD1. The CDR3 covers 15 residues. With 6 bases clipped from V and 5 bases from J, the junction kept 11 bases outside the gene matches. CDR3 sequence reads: CASRFDRVIGDTQYF. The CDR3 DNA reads TGTGCCAGCAGATTCGACAGGGTTATAGGAGATACGCAGTATTTT.

The CDR3 loop reads CASSFSFGVGSYEQYF. CDR3 DNA: TGTGCCAGCAGCTTCTCTTTCGGGGTGGGCTCCTACGAGCAGTACTTC. The chain is built from TRBV7-8 and TRBJ2-7, with D perhaps matching TRBD2 (5 bases). The V and J ends lost 3 bases and 0 bases respectively, with 15 bases between them. This CDR3 comprises 16 residues. Germline lookup yields CDR1 SGHVS and CDR2 FQNEAQ. The full variable domain, completed using reference TRBV7-8 and TRBJ2-7, is GAGVSQSPRYKVAKRGQDVALRCDPISGHVSLFWYQQALGQGPEFLTYFQNEAQLDKSGLPSDRFFAERPEGSVSTLKIQRTQQEDSAVYLCASSFSFGVGSYEQYFGPGTRLTVT.

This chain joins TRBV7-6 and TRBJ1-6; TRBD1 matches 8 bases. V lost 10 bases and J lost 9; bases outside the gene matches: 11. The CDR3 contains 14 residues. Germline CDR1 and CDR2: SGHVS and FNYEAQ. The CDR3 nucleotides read TGTGCCAACAGACCGGGACAGGCCGGTTCACCCCTCCACTTT. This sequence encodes CANRPGQAGSPLHF.

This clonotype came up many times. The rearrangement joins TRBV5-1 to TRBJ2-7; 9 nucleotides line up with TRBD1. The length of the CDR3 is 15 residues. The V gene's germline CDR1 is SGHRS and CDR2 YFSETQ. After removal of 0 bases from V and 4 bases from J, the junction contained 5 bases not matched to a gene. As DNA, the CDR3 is TGCGCCAGCAGCTTGGTAGGGACAGGGATGTACGAGCAGTACTTC. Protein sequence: CASSLVGTGMYEQYF.

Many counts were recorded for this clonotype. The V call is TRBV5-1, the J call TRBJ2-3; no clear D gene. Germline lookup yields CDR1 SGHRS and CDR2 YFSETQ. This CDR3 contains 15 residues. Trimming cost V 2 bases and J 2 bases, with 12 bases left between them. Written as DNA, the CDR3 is TGCGCCAGCAGCTTCGACCGAGCCGACACAGATACGCAGTATTTT. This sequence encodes CASSFDRADTDTQYF.

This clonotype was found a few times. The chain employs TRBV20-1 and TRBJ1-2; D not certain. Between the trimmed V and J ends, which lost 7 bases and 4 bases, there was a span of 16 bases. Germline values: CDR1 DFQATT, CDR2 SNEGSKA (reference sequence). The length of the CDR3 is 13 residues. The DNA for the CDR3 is TGCAGTGTACCTCGCCGGGGAAGCTATGGCTACACCTTC. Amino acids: CSVPRRGSYGYTF.

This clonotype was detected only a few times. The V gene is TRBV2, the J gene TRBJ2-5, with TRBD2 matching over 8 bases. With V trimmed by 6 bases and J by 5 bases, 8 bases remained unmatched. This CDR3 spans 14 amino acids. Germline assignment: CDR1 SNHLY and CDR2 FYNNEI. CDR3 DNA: TGTGCCAGCAGCCCGGGACTAGGGTTCGAGACCCAGTACTTC. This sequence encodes CASSPGLGFETQYF.

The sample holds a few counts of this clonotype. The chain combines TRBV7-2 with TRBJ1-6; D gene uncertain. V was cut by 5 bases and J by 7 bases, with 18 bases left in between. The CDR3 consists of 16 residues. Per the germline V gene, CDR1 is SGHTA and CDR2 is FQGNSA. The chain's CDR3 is CASSRGSGNQNSPLHF. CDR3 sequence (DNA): TGTGCCAGCAGCCGAGGTAGTGGGAACCAGAATTCACCCCTCCACTTT.

The CDR3 nucleotides are TGTGCCAGCAGCAGGGGACCGACTGAGCAGTTCTTC. Residues: CASSRGPTEQFF. The chain is built from TRBV5-6 and TRBJ2-7; the D gene could be TRBD1 or TRBD2 (5 bases each). The DNA end is a closer match to TRBJ2-1, so the J assignment may be wrong. The CDR3 has 12 amino acids. Germline lookup yields CDR1 SGHDT and CDR2 YYEEEE.

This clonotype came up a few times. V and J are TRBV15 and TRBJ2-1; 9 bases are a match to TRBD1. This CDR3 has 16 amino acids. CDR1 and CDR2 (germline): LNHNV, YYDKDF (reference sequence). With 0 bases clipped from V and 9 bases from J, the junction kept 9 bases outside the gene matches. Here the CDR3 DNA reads TGTGCCACCAGCAGAGATCCGAATGGACAGGGGAGTGAGCAGTTCTTC. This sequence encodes CATSRDPNGQGSEQFF.

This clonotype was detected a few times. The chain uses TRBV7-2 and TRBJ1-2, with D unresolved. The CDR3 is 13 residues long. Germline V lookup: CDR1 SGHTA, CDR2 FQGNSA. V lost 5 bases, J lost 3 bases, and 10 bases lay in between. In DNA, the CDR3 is TGTGCCAGCAGCCCCAGACGGGACTATGGCTACACCTTC. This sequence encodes CASSPRRDYGYTF.